This TCR beta chain was recovered during a study of cytomegalovirus exposure and HLA in healthy donors. Study information: Among the 400 or so donors who were genotyped, approximately 84% fell in the genetic ancestry cluster that is associated with self-reported Caucasian donors.

Per the germline V gene, CDR1 is SGHNT and CDR2 is YENEEA. Trimming shortened V by 1 base and J by 4 bases, and 14 bases separated the two germline ends. The CDR3 extends over 16 amino acids. 60 Vbeta and 13 Jbeta primers were used in PCR. Measured with immunoSEQ multiplex PCR; TCRdb has only the in-frame clones, and not every one. The data contain 110,000 to 150,000 clones, 60% to 80% of them singletons. The sequenced material came from PBMCs. The V gene is TRBV11-3, the J gene TRBJ2-1, with D possibly TRBD1 on 6 matching bases. The source of this sequence is a woman aged 30 to 39 in good health and CMV-seronegative. The CDR3 sequence is CASSLASGVPYNEQFF. The DNA of the CDR3 is TGTGCCAGCAGCTTAGCCTCAGGGGTCCCATACAATGAGCAGTTCTTC.